Given below is one T cell receptor (beta chain) in context. Its binding antigen is unknown. No base-level quality is on record; no much larger clone is a single base apart. The sample originates from a study of T cell changes during pregnancy in multiple sclerosis (dated by TCRdb to between 2018 and 2020). Regarding the complete study: The study examined how the T cell repertoire changed over the course of pregnancy in women with multiple sclerosis.

The method was the immunoSEQ multiplex PCR assay. TCRdb stores this immuneACCESS table with in-frame sequences only. Part of the clones is absent; in the studies checked, under half of the shortfall reflects unresolved V genes, and no reason is known for the rest. This sample has some 30,000 clones in its table, and nearly 90% of those were observed once. The ten largest clones capture approximately 12% of the sample. The V and J ends are trimmed by 2 bases and 4 bases, leaving 17 bases between them. Measured from the cysteine to the phenylalanine, the CDR3 is 15 residues long. Of the read, only the CDR3 DNA is kept; its 45 bases are in frame from base 1. The germline V gene (reference sequence) sets CDR1 to GTSNPN and CDR2 to SVGIG.

Sequencing used CD8+ T cells from peripheral blood mononuclear cells, obtained in the third trimester of pregnancy. The clonotype comes from a female donor with multiple sclerosis, enrolled in a pregnancy study. The chain couples TRBV30 to TRBJ1-2; a weak D assignment points to TRBD1 (6 bases agree). The CDR3 is CAWSPPIRGSYGYTF. The DNA sequence is as follows: TGTGCCTGGAGTCCCCCAATAAGGGGGAGCTATGGCTACACCTTC.